This T cell receptor (beta chain) emerged from a study of blood T cells in healthy people across ages. Study results and caveats: Versus aged donors, long-lived donors had higher diversity and more naive CD4+ cells.

Germline CDR1 MNHEY, CDR2 SMNVEV (reference sequence). There are 15 residues in the CDR3. The V gene lost 5 bases and the J gene lost 4 bases, with 18 bases spanning the gap. A J-beta primer mix and a sample-barcoded 5' primer were used in a second PCR of roughly 7 to 12 cycles. A template-switch adaptor containing 12 random nucleotides labeled each cDNA molecule. One entry per CDR3 protein results from TCRdb running MiXCR on the 5' RACE reads. The repertoire has 1,800,000 or so distinct CDR3 sequences, 35% to 50% of them found once; the top ten carry 23%. Peripheral blood samples of roughly 9.8 milliliters were drawn from each donor. A remark on this clonotype: Its antigen is as yet unknown.

This rearrangement joins TRBV27 to TRBJ2-7, with no clear D. The specimen was blood. This receptor was identified in a human donor in good health. CDR3: CASSEGRYPPYEQYF. CDR3 sequence (DNA): TGTGCCAGCAGTGAAGGTCGTTATCCCCCTTACGAGCAGTACTTC.